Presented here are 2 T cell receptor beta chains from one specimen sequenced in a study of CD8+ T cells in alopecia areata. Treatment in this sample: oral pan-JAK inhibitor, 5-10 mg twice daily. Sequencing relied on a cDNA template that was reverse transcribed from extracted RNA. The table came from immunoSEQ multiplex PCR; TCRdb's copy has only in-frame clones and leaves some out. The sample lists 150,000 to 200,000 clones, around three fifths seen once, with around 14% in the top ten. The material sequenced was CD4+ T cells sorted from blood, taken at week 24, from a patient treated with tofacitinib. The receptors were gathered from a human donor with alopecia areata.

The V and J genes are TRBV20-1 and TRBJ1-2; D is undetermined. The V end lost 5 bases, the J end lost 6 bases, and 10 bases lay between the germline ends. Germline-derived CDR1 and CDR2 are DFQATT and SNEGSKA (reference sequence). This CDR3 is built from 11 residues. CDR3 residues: CSALGGDGYTF. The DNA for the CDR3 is TGCAGTGCTCTGGGTGGGGATGGCTACACCTTC.

CDR3 sequence: CASSPRLATTGELFF. The CDR3, as DNA: TGTGCCAGCAGCCCAAGACTAGCAACCACCGGGGAGCTGTTTTTT. The J gene is TRBJ2-2, the V gene TRBV7-2; 7 bases are shared with TRBD2. Germline CDR1 SGHTA, CDR2 FQGNSA. The V and J ends lost 5 bases and 4 bases, in that order; junction bases with no gene match: 7. This CDR3 is 15 amino acids long.